This TCR beta chain was identified in a study of blood T cell repertoires in COVID-19. Participants had their cohort set by participant-reported clinical history. Using immunoSEQ multiplex PCR, the repertoire was profiled, and TCRdb retains in-frame clones only, with some absent. The sample has about 430,000 clones; about 88% are singletons. Germline assignment: CDR1 SGDLS and CDR2 YYNGEE. The CDR3 loop spans 12 amino acids. With 2 bases removed from V and 6 bases from J, the gap between germline ends came to 9 bases. Source material: PBMCs or T cells enriched from blood (not recorded which). The chain joins TRBV9 to TRBJ2-7; tentatively, D is TRBD2 (5 bases). This TCR was recovered from a woman between 18 and 30 years old who had been exposed to COVID-19. The CDR3 here is CASSVTGSEQYF. The CDR3 DNA sequence: TGTGCCAGCAGCGTTACGGGGAGCGAGCAGTACTTC.